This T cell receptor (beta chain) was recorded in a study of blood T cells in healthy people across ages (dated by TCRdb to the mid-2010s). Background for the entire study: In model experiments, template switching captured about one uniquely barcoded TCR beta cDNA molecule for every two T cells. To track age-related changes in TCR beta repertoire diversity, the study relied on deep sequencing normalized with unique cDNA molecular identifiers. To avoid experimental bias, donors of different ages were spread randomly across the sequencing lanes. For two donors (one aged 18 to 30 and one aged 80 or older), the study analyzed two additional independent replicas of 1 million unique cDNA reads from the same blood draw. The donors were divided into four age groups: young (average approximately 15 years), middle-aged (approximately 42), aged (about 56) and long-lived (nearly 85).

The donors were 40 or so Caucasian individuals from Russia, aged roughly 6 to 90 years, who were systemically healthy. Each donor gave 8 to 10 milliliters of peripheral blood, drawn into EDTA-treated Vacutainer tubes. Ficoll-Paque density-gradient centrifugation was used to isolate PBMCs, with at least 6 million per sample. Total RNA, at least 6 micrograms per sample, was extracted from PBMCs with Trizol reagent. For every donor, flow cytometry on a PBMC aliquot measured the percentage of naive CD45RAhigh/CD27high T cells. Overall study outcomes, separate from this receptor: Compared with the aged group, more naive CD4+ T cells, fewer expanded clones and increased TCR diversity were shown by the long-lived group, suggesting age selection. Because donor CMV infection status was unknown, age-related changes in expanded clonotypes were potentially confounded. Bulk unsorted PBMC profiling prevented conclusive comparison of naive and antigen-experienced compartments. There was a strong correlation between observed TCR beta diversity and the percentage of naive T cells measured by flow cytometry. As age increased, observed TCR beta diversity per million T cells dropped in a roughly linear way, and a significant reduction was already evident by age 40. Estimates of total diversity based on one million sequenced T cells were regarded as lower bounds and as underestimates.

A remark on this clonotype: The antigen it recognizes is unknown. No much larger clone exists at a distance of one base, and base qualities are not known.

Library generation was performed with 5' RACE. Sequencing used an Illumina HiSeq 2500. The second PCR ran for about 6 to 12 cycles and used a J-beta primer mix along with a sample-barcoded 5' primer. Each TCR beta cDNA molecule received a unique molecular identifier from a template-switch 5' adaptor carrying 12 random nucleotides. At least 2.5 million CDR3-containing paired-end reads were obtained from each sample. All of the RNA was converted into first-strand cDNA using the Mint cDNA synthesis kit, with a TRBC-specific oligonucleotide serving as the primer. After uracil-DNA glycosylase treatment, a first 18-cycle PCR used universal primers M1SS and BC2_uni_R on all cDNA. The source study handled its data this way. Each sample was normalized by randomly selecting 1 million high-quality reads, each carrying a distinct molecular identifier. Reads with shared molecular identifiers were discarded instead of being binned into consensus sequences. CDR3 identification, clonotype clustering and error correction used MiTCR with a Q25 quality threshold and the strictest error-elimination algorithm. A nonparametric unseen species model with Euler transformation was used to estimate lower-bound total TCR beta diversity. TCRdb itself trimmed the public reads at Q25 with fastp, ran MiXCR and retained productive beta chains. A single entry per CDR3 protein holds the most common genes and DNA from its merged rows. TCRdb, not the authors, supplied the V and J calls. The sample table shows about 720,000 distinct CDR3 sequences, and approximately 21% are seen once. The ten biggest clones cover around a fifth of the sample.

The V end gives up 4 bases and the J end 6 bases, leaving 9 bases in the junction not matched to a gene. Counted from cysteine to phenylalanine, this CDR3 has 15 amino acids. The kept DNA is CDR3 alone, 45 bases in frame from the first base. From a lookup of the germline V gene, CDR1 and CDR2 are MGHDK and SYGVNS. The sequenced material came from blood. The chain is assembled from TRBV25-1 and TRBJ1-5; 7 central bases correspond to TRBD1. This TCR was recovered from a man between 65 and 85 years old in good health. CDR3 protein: CASSAQGEGGQPQHF. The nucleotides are TGTGCCAGCAGTGCCCAGGGGGAAGGTGGTCAGCCCCAGCATTTT.